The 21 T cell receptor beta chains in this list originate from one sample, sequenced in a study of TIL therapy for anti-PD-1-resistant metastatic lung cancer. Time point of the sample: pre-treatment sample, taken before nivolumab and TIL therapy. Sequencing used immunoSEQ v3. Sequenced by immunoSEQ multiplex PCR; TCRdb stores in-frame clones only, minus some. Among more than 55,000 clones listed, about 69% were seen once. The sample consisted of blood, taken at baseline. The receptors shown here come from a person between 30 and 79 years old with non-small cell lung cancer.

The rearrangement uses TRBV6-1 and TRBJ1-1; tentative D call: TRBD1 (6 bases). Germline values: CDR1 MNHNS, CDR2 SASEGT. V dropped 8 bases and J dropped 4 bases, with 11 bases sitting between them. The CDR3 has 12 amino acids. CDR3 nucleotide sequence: TGTGCCAGCGGAGGGGGGGGCACTGAAGCTTTCTTT. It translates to CASGGGGTEAFF.

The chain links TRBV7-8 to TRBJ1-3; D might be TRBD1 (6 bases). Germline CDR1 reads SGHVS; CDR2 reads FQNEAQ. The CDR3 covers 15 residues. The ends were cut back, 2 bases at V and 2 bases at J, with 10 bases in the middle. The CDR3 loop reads CASSLLSGAGNTIYF. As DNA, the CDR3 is TGTGCCAGCAGCTTATTATCAGGGGCTGGAAACACCATATATTTT.

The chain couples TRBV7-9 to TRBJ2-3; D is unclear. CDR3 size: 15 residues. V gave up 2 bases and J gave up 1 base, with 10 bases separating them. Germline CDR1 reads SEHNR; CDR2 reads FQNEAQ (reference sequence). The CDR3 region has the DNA TGTGCCAGCAGCTTATACGCAGACCGCACAGATACGCAGTATTTT. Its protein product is CASSLYADRTDTQYF. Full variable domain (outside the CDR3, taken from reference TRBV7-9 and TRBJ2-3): DTGVSQNPRHKITKRGQNVTFRCDPISEHNRLYWYRQTLGQGPEFLTYFQNEAQLEKSRLLSDRFSAERPKGSFSTLEIQRTEQGDSAMYLCASSLYADRTDTQYFGPGTRLTVL.

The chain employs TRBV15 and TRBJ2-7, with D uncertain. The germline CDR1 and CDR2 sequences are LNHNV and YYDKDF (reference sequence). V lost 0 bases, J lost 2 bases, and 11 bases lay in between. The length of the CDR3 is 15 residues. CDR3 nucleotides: TGTGCCACCAGCAGAGAGGGTAACCCCACCTACGAGCAGTACTTC. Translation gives CATSREGNPTYEQYF.

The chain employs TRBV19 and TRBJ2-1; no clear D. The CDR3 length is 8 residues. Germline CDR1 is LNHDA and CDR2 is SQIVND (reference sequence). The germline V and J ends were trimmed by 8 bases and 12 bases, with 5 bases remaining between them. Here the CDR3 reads CASWGQFF. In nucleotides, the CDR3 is TGTGCCAGTTGGGGGCAGTTCTTC.

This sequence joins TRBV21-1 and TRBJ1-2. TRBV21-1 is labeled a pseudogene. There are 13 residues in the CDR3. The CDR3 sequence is CASGAGRHYGYTF. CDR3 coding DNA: TGTGCCAGCGGTGCCGGGAGGCACTATGGCTACACCTTC.

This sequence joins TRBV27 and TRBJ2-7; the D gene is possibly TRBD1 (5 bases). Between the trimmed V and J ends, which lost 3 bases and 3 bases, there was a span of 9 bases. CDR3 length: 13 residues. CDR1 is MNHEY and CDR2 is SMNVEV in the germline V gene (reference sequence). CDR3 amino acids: CASSLGLFYEQYF. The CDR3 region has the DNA TGTGCCAGCAGTTTGGGGCTTTTCTACGAGCAGTACTTC.

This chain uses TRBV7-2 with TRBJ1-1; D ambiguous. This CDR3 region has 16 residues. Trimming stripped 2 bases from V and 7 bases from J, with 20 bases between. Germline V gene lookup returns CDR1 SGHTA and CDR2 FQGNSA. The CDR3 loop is CASSLLFVVGPFEAFF. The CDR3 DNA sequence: TGTGCCAGCAGCTTACTTTTCGTCGTTGGACCCTTTGAAGCTTTCTTT.

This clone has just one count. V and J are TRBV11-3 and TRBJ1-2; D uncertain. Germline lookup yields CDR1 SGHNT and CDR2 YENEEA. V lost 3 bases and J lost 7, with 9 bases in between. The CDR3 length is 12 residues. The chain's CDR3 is CASSFFGSGYTF. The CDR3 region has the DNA TGTGCCAGCAGCTTTTTCGGAAGTGGCTACACCTTC.

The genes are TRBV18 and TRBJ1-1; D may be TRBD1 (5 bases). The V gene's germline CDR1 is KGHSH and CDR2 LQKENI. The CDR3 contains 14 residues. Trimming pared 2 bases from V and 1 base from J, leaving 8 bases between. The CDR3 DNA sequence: TGTGCCAGCTCACCAGGGGCGGGGAACACTGAAGCTTTCTTT. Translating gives CASSPGAGNTEAFF.

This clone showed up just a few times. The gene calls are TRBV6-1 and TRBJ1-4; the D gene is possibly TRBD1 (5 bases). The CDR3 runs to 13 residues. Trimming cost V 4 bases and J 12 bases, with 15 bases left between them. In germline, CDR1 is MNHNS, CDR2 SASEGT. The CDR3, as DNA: TGTGCCAGCAGTGCCTACAGGATACCCCAACTGTTTTTT. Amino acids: CASSAYRIPQLFF.

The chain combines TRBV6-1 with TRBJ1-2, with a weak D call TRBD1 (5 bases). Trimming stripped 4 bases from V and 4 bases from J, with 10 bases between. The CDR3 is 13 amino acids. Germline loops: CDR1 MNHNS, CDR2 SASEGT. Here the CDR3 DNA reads TGTGCCAGCAGTGCACAGGACTTCTATGGCTACACCTTC. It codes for CASSAQDFYGYTF.

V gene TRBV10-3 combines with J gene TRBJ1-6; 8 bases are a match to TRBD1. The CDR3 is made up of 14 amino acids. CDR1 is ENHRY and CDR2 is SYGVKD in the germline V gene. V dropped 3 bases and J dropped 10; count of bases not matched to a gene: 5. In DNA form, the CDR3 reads TGTGCCATCAGTGACACAGGGGGTATGTCACCCCTCCACTTT. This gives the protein CAISDTGGMSPLHF.

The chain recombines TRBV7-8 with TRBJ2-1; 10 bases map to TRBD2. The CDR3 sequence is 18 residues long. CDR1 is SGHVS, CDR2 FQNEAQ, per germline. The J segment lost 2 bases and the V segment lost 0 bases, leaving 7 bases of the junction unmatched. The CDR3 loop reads CASSLAQASGGPYNEQFF. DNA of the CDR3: TGTGCCAGCAGCTTAGCGCAGGCTAGCGGGGGCCCCTACAATGAGCAGTTCTTC.

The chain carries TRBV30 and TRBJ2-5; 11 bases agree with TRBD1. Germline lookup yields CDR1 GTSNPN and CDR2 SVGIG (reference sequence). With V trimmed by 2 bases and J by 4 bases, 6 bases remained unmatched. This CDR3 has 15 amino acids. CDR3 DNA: TGTGCCTGGAGTCGAGGACAGGGGGCCCCAGAGACCCAGTACTTC. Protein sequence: CAWSRGQGAPETQYF.

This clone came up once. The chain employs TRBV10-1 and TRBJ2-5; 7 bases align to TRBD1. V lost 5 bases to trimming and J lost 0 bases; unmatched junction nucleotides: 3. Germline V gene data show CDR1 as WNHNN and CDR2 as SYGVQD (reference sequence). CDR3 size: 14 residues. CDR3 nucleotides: TGCGCCAGCAGTACGGGACAGTACCAAGAGACCCAGTACTTC. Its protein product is CASSTGQYQETQYF.

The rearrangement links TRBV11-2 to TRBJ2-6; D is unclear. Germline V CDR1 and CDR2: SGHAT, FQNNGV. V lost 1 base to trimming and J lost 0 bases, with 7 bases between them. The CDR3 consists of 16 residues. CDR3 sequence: CASSLGATSGANVLTF. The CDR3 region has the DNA TGTGCCAGCAGCTTAGGAGCCACCTCTGGGGCCAACGTCCTGACTTTC.

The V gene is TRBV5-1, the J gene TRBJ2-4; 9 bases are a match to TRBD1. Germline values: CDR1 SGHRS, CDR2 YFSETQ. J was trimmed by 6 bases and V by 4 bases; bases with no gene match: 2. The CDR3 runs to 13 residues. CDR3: CASSPDRGNIQYF. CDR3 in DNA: TGCGCCAGCAGCCCGGACAGGGGAAACATTCAGTACTTC.

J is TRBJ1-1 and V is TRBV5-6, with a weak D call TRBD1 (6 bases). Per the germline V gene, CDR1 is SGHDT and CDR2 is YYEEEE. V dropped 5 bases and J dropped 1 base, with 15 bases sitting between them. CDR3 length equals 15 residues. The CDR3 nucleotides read TGTGCCAGCAGAAGGAGGGGGGACCCGAACACTGAAGCTTTCTTT. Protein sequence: CASRRRGDPNTEAFF.

The CDR3 reads CASSLAAYTYEQYF. CDR3 nucleotide sequence: TGTGCCAGCAGCTTAGCAGCGTACACCTACGAGCAGTACTTC. This rearrangement joins TRBV7-8 to TRBJ2-7; D is ambiguous. V was shortened by 0 bases and J by 2 bases, with 8 bases between the two germline ends. The CDR3 totals 14 residues. Germline lookup yields CDR1 SGHVS and CDR2 FQNEAQ.

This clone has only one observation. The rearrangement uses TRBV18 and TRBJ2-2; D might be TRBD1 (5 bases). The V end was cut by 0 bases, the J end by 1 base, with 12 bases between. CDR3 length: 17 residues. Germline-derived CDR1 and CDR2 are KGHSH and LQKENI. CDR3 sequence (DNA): TGTGCCAGCTCACCACCCATGTCGCAGGGGAACACCGGGGAGCTGTTTTTT. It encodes CASSPPMSQGNTGELFF.